This T cell receptor beta chain appears in the sequencing data of a study of T cell changes during pregnancy in multiple sclerosis. Sequenced by immunoSEQ multiplex PCR; TCRdb stores in-frame clones only, minus some. The repertoire holds some 50,000 clones, more than 85% seen once, with roughly 0.92% in the top ten. The CDR3 extends over 14 amino acids. The germline V and J ends were trimmed by 1 base and 6 bases, with 12 bases remaining between them. Germline CDR1 and CDR2: MNHEY and SVGAGI. The chain couples TRBV6-5 to TRBJ1-2, with a tentative D call TRBD1 (6 bases). This receptor was taken from a female donor with multiple sclerosis, enrolled in a pregnancy study. The sample consisted of peripheral blood, taken after pregnancy. The CDR3 DNA follows: TGTGCCAGCAGTTACTTACAACAGGGAGATGGCTACACCTTC. Its protein product is CASSYLQQGDGYTF.